Listed below are T cell receptor beta chains from one sample, sequenced in a study of patients and donors after allogeneic stem cell transplantation. TCRdb independently ran MiXCR on the RT-PCR reads; one entry per CDR3 protein. This sample yields about 410,000 distinct CDR3 sequences, of which roughly 16% are seen a single time; 7.2% belongs to the top ten. Sequenced material: blood, either unsorted or a sorted T cell fraction (not recorded which). The receptors were gathered from a human donor who was either an allogeneic HSCT recipient or a stem cell or donor lymphocyte infusion donor (not recorded which). It is not recorded whose cells these are; they may come from a transplant donor. CDR3s include the opening cysteine and the closing phenylalanine or tryptophan. Fields, in order: V gene, J gene, clone size, D gene, CDR3 DNA, CDR3 protein. D genes are given only for firm matches. Clone size is shown for a subset of rows, as once, few, many or a class of expanded clone.

V: TRBV6-2/TRBV6-3
J: TRBJ1-5
size: NA
D: TRBD1
DNA: TGTGCCAGCAGTTATCGACAGGGGGCGGCTCAGCCCCAGCATTTT
CDR3: CASSYRQGAAQPQHF

V: TRBV5-1
J: TRBJ2-7
size: NA
D: NA
DNA: TGCGCCAGCAGCCCTCCCGGGGGACTCTACGAGCAGCACTTC
CDR3: CASSPPGGLYEQHF

V: TRBV21-1
J: TRBJ2-7
size: NA
D: NA
DNA: TGTGCCAGCAGCAAAAGGTCCTACGAGCAGTACTTC
CDR3: CASSKRSYEQYF

V: TRBV10-3
J: TRBJ1-4
size: many
D: TRBD1
DNA: TGTGCCATCAGTGAAGGGGGGACAGCCTTAGAAAAACTGTTTTTT
CDR3: CAISEGGTALEKLFF

V: TRBV7-2
J: TRBJ2-5
size: few
D: NA
DNA: TGTGCCAGCAGCTGGGGCCCGGGACCCCGCCGTGGGGAGACCCAGTACTTC
CDR3: CASSWGPGPRRGETQYF

V: TRBV4-1
J: TRBJ2-2
size: NA
D: NA
DNA: TGCGCCAGCAGCCAAGAAGGGGGGGCGTGGACCGGGGAGCTGTTTTTT
CDR3: CASSQEGGAWTGELFF

V: TRBV11-2
J: TRBJ2-1
size: few
D: TRBD2
DNA: TGTGCCAGCAGCATCGTAGCGGGAGGGGGTGAGCAGTTCTTC
CDR3: CASSIVAGGGEQFF

V: TRBV11-2
J: TRBJ2-3
size: few
D: TRBD2
DNA: TGTGCCAGCAGCAAAAGGGTCCTAGCGGGGGGAATCACAGATACGCAGTATTTT
CDR3: CASSKRVLAGGITDTQYF

V: TRBV18
J: TRBJ1-1
size: many
D: NA
DNA: TGTGCCAGCTCAACGACAGTGAACACTGAAGCTTTCTTT
CDR3: CASSTTVNTEAFF

V: TRBV5-1
J: TRBJ1-4
size: NA
D: NA
DNA: TGCGCCAGCAGCAAGGACAGCCATGCAACTAATGAAAAACTGTTTTTT
CDR3: CASSKDSHATNEKLFF

V: TRBV4-1
J: TRBJ2-4
size: NA
D: TRBD1
DNA: TGCGCCAGCAGCCAAGATTTGACAGGGGGATGGACCAAAAACATTCAGTACTTC
CDR3: CASSQDLTGGWTKNIQYF

V: TRBV7-9
J: TRBJ1-1
size: NA
D: NA
DNA: TGTGCCAGCAGCCTAAACCCAAAGATGAACACTGAAGCTTTCTTT
CDR3: CASSLNPKMNTEAFF

V: TRBV20-1
J: TRBJ1-3
size: few
D: NA
DNA: TGCAGTACCACTTCCCGGGGCTCTGGAAACACCATATATTTT
CDR3: CSTTSRGSGNTIYF

V: TRBV7-8
J: TRBJ2-5
size: many
D: TRBD2
DNA: TGTGCCAGCAGCTCTAGCGGGGGAAAGACCCAGTACTTC
CDR3: CASSSSGGKTQYF

V: TRBV7-2
J: TRBJ2-2
size: few
D: NA
DNA: TGTGCCAGCAGCTTAGGGGGGCGGCGGGGATCCGGGGAGCTGTTTTTT
CDR3: CASSLGGRRGSGELFF

V: TRBV20-1
J: TRBJ2-7
size: NA
D: NA
DNA: TGCAGTGCCCGCGGGGCTGAGCACGAGCAGTACTTC
CDR3: CSARGAEHEQYF

V: TRBV21-1
J: TRBJ2-7
size: NA
D: NA
DNA: TGTGCCAGCAGCAAAGCTGTGAGGCTAGAGCGGGCAACCTACGAGCAGTACTTC
CDR3: CASSKAVRLERATYEQYF

V: TRBV5-1
J: TRBJ2-2
size: NA
D: TRBD1
DNA: TGCGCCAGCAGCTTGAACACAGGGGGACGGACCGGGGAGCTGTTTTTT
CDR3: CASSLNTGGRTGELFF

V: TRBV9
J: TRBJ1-6
size: NA
D: TRBD1
DNA: TGTGCCAGCAGACCGGGACAGGGGGCATCACCCCTCCACTTT
CDR3: CASRPGQGASPLHF

V: TRBV27
J: TRBJ2-7
size: NA
D: TRBD1
DNA: TGTGCCAGCAGTTTAAAGGGCAGGGGGCTCAGGGAGCAGTACTTC
CDR3: CASSLKGRGLREQYF

V: TRBV12-3/TRBV12-4
J: TRBJ2-1
size: many
D: TRBD1
DNA: TGTGCCAGCAGTGACAGAGGGGGCTTCTACAATGAGCAGTTCTTC
CDR3: CASSDRGGFYNEQFF

V: TRBV15
J: TRBJ2-6
size: NA
D: NA
DNA: TGTGCCACCAGCAGGGGAGACCTTATTGGGGCCAACGTCCTGACTTTC
CDR3: CATSRGDLIGANVLTF

V: TRBV20-1
J: TRBJ1-2
size: few
D: NA
DNA: TGCAGTGCTATAGCGTTTCTTCCGACACCGATCGATGGCTACACCTTC
CDR3: CSAIAFLPTPIDGYTF

V: TRBV29-1
J: TRBJ2-2
size: many
D: NA
DNA: TGCAGCGTCGCTTCGAACACCGGGGAGCTGTTTTTT
CDR3: CSVASNTGELFF

V: TRBV12-3/TRBV12-4
J: TRBJ1-6
size: many
D: TRBD1
DNA: TGTGCCAGCAGTTTGGGGACAGACAATTCACCCCTCCACTTT
CDR3: CASSLGTDNSPLHF

V: TRBV3-1
J: TRBJ2-5
size: NA
D: TRBD2
DNA: TGTGCCAGCAGCCAAGCACTAGCGGGAGCCCAAGAGACCCAGTACTTC
CDR3: CASSQALAGAQETQYF

V: TRBV7-9
J: TRBJ2-2
size: NA
D: TRBD1
DNA: TGTGCCAGCAGCCAACGATTTCAGGGGGCAGGCACCGGGGAGCTGTTTTTT
CDR3: CASSQRFQGAGTGELFF

V: TRBV5-6
J: TRBJ2-3
size: NA
D: TRBD2
DNA: TGTGCCAGCAACAGTAATTTCGGGACTAGCCCCGCAGATACGCAGTATTTT
CDR3: CASNSNFGTSPADTQYF

V: TRBV30
J: TRBJ2-7
size: NA
D: NA
DNA: TGTGCCTGGGCGATAGCAGGGACGGGCTACGAGCAGTACTTC
CDR3: CAWAIAGTGYEQYF